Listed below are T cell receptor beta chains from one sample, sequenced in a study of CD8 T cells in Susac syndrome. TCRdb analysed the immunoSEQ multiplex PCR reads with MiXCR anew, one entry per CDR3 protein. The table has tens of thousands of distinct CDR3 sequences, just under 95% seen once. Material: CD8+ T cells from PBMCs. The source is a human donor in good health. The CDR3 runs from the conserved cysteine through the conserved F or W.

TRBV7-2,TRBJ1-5,CASSPGTDHQPQHF
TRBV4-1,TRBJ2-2,CASSQDMGRASGELFF
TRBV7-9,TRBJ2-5,CASSLGLGSGNQETQYF
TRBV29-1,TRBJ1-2,CSSRTADPPYGYTF
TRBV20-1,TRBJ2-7,CSARVRGHYEQYF
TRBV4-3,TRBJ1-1,CASSQPGQWNTEAFF
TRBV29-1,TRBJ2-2,CSVADPNTGELFF
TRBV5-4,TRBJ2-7,CASSWSGVGEQYF
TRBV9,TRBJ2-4,CASSVGGSEWDIENIQYF
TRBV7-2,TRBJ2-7,CASSFPGQGDFFWSYEQYF
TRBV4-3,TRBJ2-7,CASSQELVGQGSYHYEQYF
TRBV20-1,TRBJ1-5,CSAFQGPGRRGNQPQHF
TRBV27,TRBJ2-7,CASSSQGSVYEQYF
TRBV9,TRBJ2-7,CASSPPQQHYEQYF
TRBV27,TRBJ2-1,CASSLGLGEQFF
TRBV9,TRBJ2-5,CASSGRLGGETQYF
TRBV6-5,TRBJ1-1,CASSSGTGGAAEAFF
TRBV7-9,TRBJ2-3,CASSLVVEGDTQYF
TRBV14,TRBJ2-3,CASSQEFLGASTDTQYF
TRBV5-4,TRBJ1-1,CASSNPGTRGTEAFF
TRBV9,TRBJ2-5,CASSAGTSRTGETQYF
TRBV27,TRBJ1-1,CASSEIQGLNTEAFF
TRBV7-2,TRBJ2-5,CASSLRTGQETQYF
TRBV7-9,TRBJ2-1,CASAGRLEPFF
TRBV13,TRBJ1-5,CASSLGGGNQPQHF
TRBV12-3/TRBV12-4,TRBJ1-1,CASRRSGSEAFF
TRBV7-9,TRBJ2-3,CASSVVGTDTQYF
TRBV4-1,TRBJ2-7,CASSQDLAGAPYEQYF
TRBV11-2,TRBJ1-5,CASSTGGEYQPQHF
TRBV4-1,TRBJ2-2,CASSQDWVNTGELFF
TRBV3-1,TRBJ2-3,CASSQDGWAGGPTDTQYF